Each of the 6 T cell receptor beta chains below was sequenced from the same sample in a study of blood T cells in healthy people across ages. Sample-barcoded 5' priming and a J-beta primer mix drove a second PCR of about 6 to 12 cycles. TCRdb ran MiXCR on the 5' RACE reads and lists one entry per CDR3 protein. The data contain 1.5 million to 2 million distinct CDR3 sequences, roughly 27% of them singletons. Specimen: blood. Receptors originate from a woman aged 25-40 years in good health.

This clonotype has a handful of counts. V usage is TRBV29-1 and J usage is TRBJ1-2; unclear D gene. CDR3 length: 12 residues. Trimming took 6 bases from V and 1 from J, leaving 9 bases between them. Per the germline V gene, CDR1 is SQVTM and CDR2 is ANQGSEA. The CDR3 region is CSVQDINYGYTF. The CDR3 region has the DNA TGCAGCGTCCAAGATATTAACTATGGCTACACCTTC.

This clonotype has ten or more counts. This chain links TRBV29-1 with TRBJ2-3; tentatively, D is TRBD1 or TRBD2 (5 bases each). The germline CDR1 and CDR2 sequences are SQVTM and ANQGSEA. CDR3 length equals 13 residues. Trimming took off 4 bases at V and 2 bases at J, with 10 bases between the two ends. This CDR3 reads CSVAGRNTDTQYF. In nucleotides, the CDR3 is TGCAGCGTTGCAGGGAGAAACACAGATACGCAGTATTTT.

Note on this clonotype: Since a much larger clone is just one base distant, this may be a read error. The V call is TRBV29-1, the J call TRBJ1-2; possible D gene TRBD1, 6 bases. The CDR3 is made up of 14 amino acids. V was shortened by 6 bases and J by 8 bases, with 22 bases between the two germline ends. Germline-derived CDR1 and CDR2 are SQVTM and ANQGSEA. In DNA, the CDR3 is TGCAGCGTCGCCCCCCGGGGGGCCGAGTTCGGCTACACCTTC. Translation: CSVAPRGAEFGYTF.

V usage is TRBV12-5 and J usage is TRBJ2-5, with D maybe TRBD1 (5 bases). Judging by the DNA end, TRBJ2-7 fits better; the J call may be wrong. This CDR3 has 14 residues. Germline CDR1 is LGHNT and CDR2 is FRNRAP. The CDR3 sequence: CASARSQGPYEQYF. In DNA form, the CDR3 reads TGTGCTAGTGCCAGGAGCCAGGGCCCCTACGAGCAGTACTTC.

This clonotype was seen ten or more times. The gene calls are TRBV20-1 and TRBJ2-1; D remains unclear. The germline V and J ends were trimmed by 0 bases and 7 bases, with 4 bases remaining between them. This CDR3 spans 11 amino acids. Germline CDR1 DFQATT, CDR2 SNEGSKA (reference sequence). The CDR3 protein is CSARDRNEQFF. For the CDR3, the DNA is TGCAGTGCTAGAGATAGGAATGAGCAGTTCTTC.

Of note for this clonotype: A read error may account for a junction end that differs from germline. The chain uses TRBV29-1 and TRBJ1-2; D is undetermined. From germline, CDR1 is SQVTM and CDR2 ANQGSEA. The CDR3 runs 13 residues. The CDR3 is CSVKESGNYGYTF. The CDR3 DNA reads as TGCAGCGTTAAAGAGTCGGGTAACTATGGCTACACCTTC.